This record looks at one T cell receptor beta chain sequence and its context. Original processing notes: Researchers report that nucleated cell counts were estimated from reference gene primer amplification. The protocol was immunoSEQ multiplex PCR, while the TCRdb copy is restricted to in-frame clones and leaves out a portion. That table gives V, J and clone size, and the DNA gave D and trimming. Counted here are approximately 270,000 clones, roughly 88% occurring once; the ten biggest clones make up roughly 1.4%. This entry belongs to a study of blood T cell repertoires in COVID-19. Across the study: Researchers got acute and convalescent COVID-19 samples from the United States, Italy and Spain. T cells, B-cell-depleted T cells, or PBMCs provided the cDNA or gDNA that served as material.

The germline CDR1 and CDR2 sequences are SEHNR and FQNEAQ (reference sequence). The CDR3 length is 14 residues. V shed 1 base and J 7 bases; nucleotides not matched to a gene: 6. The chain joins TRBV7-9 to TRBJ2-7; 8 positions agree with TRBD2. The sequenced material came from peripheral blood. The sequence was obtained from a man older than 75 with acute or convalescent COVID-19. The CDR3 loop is CASSLGGLVGEQYF. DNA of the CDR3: TGTGCCAGCAGCTTAGGGGGACTAGTAGGTGAGCAGTACTTC.